The present TCR beta chain was sequenced within a study of shared clonotypes between healthy human individuals. Looked up from germline, CDR1 is SQVTM and CDR2 is ANQGSEA. The CDR3 is 16 residues long. V lost 0 bases and J lost 4, with 17 bases in between. The method was immunoSEQ multiplex PCR; TCRdb's version includes in-frame clones alone and lacks a portion of them. The top ten clones hold roughly 0.36% of a sample with more than 1.2 million clones, approximately 98.5% of them seen once. The source is a man aged 25 to 40 in good health. V and J are TRBV29-1 and TRBJ2-3; D may be TRBD2 (5 bases). Sequenced material: naive CD4+ T cells sorted from blood. Subset meaning: CD45RA+ positively selected. The CDR3 spells CSVEDRLPHTADTQYF. Written as DNA, the CDR3 is TGCAGCGTTGAAGACCGACTACCTCACACCGCAGATACGCAGTATTTT.